The clone carrying this T cell receptor beta chain occurred a few times. Its antigen is currently unknown. The entry originates in a study of identical twins. A universal primer site arose from template switching, and cDNA bore unique molecular identifiers. TCRdb used MiXCR to reprocess the 5' RACE reads, holding one entry per CDR3 protein. The sample has more than 350,000 distinct CDR3 sequences; roughly 9% are singletons. Germline loops: CDR1 DFQATT, CDR2 SNEGSKA (reference sequence). The CDR3 spans 13 residues. Points from the study as a whole: Within monozygotic twins, out-of-frame TCR alpha sharing was underestimated by the models.

V usage is TRBV20-1 and J usage is TRBJ2-2; D gene uncertain. The source of this sequence is a woman in her 50s in good health. The specimen was naive T cells sorted from blood. The CDR3 DNA reads TGCATAGGAAAGGACCTCGGCACCGGGGAGCTGTTTTTT. Amino acids: CIGKDLGTGELFF.